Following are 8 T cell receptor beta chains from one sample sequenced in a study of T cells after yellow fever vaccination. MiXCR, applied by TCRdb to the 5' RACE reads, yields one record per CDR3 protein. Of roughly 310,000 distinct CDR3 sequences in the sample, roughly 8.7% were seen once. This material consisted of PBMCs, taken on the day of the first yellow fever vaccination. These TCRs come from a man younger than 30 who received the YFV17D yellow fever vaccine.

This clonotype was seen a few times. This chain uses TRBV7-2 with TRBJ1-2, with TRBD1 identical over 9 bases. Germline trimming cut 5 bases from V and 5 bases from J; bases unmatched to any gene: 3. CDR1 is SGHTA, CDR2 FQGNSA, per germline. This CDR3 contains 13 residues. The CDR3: CASSGGTGYGYTF. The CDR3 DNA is TGTGCCAGCAGCGGGGGGACAGGGTATGGCTACACCTTC.

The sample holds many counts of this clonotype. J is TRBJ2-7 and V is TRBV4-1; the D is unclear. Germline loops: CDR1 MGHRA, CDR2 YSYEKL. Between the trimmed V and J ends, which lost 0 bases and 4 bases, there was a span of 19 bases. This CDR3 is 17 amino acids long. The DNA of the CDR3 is TGCGCCAGCAGCCAAGATATCTCCTGGGCACGAGGTTACGAGCAGTACTTC. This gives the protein CASSQDISWARGYEQYF.

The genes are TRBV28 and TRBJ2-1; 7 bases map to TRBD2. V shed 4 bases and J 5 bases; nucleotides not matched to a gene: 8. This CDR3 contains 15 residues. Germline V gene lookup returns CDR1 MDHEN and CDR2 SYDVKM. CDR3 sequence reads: CASSSLPGRDNEQFF. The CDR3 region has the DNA TGTGCCAGCAGTTCCCTTCCTGGGAGGGACAATGAGCAGTTCTTC.

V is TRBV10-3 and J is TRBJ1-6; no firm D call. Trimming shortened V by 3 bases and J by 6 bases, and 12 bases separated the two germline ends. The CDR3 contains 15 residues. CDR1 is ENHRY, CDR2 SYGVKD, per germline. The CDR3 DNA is TGTGCCATCAGTGACCCCTCCGAGGGTAATTCACCCCTCCACTTT. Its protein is CAISDPSEGNSPLHF.

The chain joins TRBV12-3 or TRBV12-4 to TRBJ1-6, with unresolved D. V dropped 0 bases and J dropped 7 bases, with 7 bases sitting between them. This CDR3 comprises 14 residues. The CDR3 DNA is TGTGCCAGCAGTTTAGCGGGCCCCAATTCACCCCTCCACTTT. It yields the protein CASSLAGPNSPLHF.

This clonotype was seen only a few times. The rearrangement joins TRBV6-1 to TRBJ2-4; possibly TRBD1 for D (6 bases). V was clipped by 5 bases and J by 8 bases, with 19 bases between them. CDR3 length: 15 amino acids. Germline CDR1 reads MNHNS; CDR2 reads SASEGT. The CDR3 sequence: CASSTRWGRSHIQYF. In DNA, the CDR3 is TGTGCCAGCAGTACACGGTGGGGGCGCAGTCACATTCAGTACTTC.

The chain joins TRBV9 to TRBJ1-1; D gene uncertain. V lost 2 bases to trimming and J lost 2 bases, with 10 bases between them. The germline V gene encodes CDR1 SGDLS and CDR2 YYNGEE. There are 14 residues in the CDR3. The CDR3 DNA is TGTGCCAGCAGCGTGGCCATATCCAACACTGAAGCTTTCTTT. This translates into CASSVAISNTEAFF.

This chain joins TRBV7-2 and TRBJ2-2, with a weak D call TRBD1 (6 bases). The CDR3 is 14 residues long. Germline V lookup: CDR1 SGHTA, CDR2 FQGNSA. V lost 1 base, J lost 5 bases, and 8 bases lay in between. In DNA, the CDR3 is TGTGCCAGCAGCTTAGTTACAGGGACCGGGGAGCTGTTTTTT. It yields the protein CASSLVTGTGELFF.